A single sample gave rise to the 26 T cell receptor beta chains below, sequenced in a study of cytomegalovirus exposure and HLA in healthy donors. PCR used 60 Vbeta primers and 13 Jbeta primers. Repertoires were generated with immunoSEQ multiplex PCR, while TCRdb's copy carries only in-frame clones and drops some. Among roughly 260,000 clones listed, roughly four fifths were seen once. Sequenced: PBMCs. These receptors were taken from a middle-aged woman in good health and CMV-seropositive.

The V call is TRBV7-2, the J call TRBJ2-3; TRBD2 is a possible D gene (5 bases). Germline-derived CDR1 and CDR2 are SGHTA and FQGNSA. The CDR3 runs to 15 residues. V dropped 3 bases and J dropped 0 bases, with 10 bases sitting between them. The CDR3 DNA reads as TGTGCCAGCAGCTTTGCCCGGGGTAGCACAGATACGCAGTATTTT. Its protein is CASSFARGSTDTQYF.

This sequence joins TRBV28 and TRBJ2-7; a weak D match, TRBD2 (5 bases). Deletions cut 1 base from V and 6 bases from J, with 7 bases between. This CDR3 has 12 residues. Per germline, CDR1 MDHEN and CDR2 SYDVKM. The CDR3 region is CASSLFGGEQYF. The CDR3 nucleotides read TGTGCCAGCAGTTTATTTGGAGGCGAGCAGTACTTC.

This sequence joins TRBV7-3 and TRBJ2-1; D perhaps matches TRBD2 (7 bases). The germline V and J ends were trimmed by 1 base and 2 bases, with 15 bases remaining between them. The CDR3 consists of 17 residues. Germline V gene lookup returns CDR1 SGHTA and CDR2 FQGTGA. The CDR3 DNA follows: TGTGCCAGCAGCTTAAACGGGGGGCTAGCTACCTACAATGAGCAGTTCTTC. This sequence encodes CASSLNGGLATYNEQFF.

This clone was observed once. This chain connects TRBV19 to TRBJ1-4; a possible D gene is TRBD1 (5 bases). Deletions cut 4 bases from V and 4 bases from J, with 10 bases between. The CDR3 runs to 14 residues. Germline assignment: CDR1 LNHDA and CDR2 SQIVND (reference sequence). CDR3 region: CASSTGGVNEKLFF. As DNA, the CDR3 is TGTGCCAGTAGTACCGGGGGGGTTAATGAAAAACTGTTTTTT. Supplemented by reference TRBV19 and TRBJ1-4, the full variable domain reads DGGITQSPKYLFRKEGQNVTLSCEQNLNHDAMYWYRQDPGQGLRLIYYSQIVNDFQKGDIAEGYSVSREKKESFPLTVTSAQKNPTAFYLCASSTGGVNEKLFFGSGTQLSVL.

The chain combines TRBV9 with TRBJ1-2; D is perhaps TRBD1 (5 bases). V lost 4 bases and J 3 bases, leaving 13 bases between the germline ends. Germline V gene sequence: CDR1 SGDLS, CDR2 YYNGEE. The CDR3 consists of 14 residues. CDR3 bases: TGTGCCAGCAGCTCCGGACCGGGGGACTATGGCTACACCTTC. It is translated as CASSSGPGDYGYTF.

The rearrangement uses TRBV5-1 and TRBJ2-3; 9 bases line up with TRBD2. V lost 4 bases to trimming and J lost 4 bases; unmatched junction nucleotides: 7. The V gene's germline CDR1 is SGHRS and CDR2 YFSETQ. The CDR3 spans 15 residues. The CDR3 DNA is TGCGCCAGCAGCCCGGGACTAGCTCATCCAGATACGCAGTATTTT. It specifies CASSPGLAHPDTQYF.

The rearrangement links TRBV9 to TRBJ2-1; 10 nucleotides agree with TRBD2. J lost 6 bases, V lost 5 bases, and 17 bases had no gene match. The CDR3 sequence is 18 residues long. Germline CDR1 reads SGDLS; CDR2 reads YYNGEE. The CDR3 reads CASSGGWLSSGSGNEQFF. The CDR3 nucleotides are TGTGCCAGCAGTGGAGGGTGGTTATCTAGCGGGAGTGGCAATGAGCAGTTCTTC.

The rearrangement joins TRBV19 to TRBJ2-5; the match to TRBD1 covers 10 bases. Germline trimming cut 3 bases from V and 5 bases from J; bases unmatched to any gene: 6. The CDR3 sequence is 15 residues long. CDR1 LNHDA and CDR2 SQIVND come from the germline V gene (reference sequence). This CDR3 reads CASSIAGQGGETQYF. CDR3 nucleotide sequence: TGTGCCAGTAGTATCGCAGGACAGGGGGGGGAGACCCAGTACTTC.

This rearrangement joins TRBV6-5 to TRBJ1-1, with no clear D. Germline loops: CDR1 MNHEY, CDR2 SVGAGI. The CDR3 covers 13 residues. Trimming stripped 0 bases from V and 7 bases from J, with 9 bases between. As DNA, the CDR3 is TGTGCCAGCAGTTACTCTTCACGCGGTGAAGCTTTCTTT. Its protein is CASSYSSRGEAFF.

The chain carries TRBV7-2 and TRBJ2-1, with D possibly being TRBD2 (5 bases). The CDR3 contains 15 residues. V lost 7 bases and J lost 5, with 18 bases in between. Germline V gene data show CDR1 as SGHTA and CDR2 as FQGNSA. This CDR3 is CASNPGVTDDNEQFF. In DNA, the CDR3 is TGTGCCAGCAACCCCGGGGTCACGGACGACAATGAGCAGTTCTTC.

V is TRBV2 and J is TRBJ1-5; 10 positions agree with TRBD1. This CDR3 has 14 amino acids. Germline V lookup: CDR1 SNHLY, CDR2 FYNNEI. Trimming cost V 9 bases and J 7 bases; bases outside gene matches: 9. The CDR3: CASQPTGGRQPQHF. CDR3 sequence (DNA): TGTGCCAGTCAACCGACAGGGGGCAGACAGCCCCAGCATTTT.

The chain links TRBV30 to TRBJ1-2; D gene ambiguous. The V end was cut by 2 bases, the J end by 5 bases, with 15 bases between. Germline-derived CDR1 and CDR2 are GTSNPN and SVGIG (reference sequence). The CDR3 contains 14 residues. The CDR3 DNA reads TGTGCCTGGAGTTCAGCGGCAGGACGATATGGCTACACCTTC. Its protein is CAWSSAAGRYGYTF. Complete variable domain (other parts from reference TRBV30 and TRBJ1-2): SQTIHQWPATLVQPVGSPLSLECTVEGTSNPNLYWYRQAAGRGLQLLFYSVGIGQISSEVPQNLSASRPQDRQFILSSKKLLLSDSGFYLCAWSSAAGRYGYTFGSGTRLTVV.

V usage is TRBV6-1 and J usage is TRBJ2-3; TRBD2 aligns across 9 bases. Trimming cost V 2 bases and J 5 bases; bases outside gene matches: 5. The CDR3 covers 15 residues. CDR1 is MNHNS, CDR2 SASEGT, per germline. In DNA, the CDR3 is TGTGCCAGCAGTGAAAGGCTAGCGGGAAAAGATACGCAGTATTTT. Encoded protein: CASSERLAGKDTQYF.

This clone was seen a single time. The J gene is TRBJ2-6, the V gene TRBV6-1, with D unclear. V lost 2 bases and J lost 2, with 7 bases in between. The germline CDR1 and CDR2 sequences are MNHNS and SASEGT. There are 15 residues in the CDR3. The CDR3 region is CASSEQVAGANVLTF. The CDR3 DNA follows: TGTGCCAGCAGTGAACAGGTGGCTGGGGCCAACGTCCTGACTTTC.

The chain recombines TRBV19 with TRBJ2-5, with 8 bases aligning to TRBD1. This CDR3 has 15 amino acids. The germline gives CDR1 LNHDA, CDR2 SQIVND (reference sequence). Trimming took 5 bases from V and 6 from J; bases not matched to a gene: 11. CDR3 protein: CASSVDRDSKKTQYF. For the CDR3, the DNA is TGTGCCAGTAGTGTGGACAGGGATAGTAAAAAGACCCAGTACTTC.

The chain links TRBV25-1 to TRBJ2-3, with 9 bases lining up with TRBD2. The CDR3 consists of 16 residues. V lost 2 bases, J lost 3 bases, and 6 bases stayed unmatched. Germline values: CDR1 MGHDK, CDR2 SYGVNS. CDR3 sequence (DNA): TGTGCCAGCAGTGAAGGGACTAGCTTGAAGACAGATACGCAGTATTTT. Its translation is CASSEGTSLKTDTQYF.

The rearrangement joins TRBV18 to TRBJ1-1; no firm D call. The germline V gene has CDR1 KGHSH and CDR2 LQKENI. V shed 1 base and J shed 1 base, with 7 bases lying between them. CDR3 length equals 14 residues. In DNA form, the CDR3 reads TGTGCCAGCTCACCACTCGACTGGAACACTGAAGCTTTCTTT. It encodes CASSPLDWNTEAFF.

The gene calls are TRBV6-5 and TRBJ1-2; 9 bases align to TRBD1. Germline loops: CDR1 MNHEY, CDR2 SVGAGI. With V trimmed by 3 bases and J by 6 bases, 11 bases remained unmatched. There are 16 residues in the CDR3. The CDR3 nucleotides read TGTGCCAGCAGTTATTCGACCGGACAGGGGCGAAATGGCTACACCTTC. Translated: CASSYSTGQGRNGYTF.

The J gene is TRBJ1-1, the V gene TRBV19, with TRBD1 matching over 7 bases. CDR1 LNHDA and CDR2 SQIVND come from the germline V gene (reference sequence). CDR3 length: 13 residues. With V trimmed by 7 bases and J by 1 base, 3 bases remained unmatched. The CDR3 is CASKGQWNTEAFF. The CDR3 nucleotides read TGTGCCAGTAAGGGACAGTGGAACACTGAAGCTTTCTTT.

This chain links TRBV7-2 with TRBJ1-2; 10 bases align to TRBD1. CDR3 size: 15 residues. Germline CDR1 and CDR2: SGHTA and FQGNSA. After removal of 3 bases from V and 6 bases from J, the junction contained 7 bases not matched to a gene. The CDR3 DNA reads TGTGCCAGCAGCTTCCGGGACAGGGGAGGAGATGGCTACACCTTC. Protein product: CASSFRDRGGDGYTF.

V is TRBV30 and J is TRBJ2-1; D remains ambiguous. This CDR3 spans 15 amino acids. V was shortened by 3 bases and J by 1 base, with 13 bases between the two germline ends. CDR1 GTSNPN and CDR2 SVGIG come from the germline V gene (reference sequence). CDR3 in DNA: TGTGCCTGGAGCGCCCCAGGTCGATCCTACAATGAGCAGTTCTTC. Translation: CAWSAPGRSYNEQFF.

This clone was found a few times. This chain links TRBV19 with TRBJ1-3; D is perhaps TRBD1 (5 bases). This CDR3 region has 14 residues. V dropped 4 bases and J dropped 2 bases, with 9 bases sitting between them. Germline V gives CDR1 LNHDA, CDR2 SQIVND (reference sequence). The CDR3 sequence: CASSNGGTGNTIYF. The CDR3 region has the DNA TGTGCCAGTAGTAACGGGGGAACTGGAAACACCATATATTTT.

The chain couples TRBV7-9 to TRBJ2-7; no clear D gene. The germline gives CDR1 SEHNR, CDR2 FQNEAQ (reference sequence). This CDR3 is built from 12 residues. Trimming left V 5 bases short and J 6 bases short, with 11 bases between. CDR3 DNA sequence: TGTGCCAGCAGCCCCCCGGCGGCCGAGCAGTACTTC. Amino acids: CASSPPAAEQYF.

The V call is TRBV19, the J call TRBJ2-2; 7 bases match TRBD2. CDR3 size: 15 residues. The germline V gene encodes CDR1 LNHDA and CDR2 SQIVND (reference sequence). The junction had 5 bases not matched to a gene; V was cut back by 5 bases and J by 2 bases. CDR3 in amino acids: CASSDPGLNTGELFF. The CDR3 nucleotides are TGTGCCAGTAGTGACCCGGGACTAAACACCGGGGAGCTGTTTTTT. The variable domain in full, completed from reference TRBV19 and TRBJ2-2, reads DGGITQSPKYLFRKEGQNVTLSCEQNLNHDAMYWYRQDPGQGLRLIYYSQIVNDFQKGDIAEGYSVSREKKESFPLTVTSAQKNPTAFYLCASSDPGLNTGELFFGEGSRLTVL.

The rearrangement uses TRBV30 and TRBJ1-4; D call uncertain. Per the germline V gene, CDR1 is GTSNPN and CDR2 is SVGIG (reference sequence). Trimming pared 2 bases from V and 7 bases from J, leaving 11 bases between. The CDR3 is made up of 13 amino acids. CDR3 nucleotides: TGTGCCTGGAGTCGAACGGTTGGTGAAAAACTGTTTTTT. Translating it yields CAWSRTVGEKLFF. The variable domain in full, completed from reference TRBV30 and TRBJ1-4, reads SQTIHQWPATLVQPVGSPLSLECTVEGTSNPNLYWYRQAAGRGLQLLFYSVGIGQISSEVPQNLSASRPQDRQFILSSKKLLLSDSGFYLCAWSRTVGEKLFFGSGTQLSVL.

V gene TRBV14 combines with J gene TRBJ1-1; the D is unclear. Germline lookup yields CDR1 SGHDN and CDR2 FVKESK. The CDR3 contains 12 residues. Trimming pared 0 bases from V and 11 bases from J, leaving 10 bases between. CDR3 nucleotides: TGTGCCAGCAGCCAAGATAATCTCCGGGCTTTCTTT. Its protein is CASSQDNLRAFF. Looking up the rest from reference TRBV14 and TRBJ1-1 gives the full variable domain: EAGVTQFPSHSVIEKGQTVTLRCDPISGHDNLYWYRRVMGKEIKFLLHFVKESKQDESGMPNNRFLAERTGGTYSTLKVQPAELEDSGVYFCASSQDNLRAFFGQGTRLTVV.